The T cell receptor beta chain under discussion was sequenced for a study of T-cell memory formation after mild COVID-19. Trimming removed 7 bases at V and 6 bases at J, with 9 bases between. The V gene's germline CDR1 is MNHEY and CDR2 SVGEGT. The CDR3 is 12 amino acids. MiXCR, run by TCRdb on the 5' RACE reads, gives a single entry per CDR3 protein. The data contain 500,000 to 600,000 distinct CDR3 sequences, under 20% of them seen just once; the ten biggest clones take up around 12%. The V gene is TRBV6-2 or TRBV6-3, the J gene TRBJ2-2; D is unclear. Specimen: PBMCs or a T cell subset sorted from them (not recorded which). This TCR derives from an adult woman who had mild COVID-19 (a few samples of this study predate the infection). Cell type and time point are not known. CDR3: CASTQGSGELFF. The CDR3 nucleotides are TGTGCCAGCACCCAAGGGTCCGGGGAGCTGTTTTTT.